These 10 T cell receptor beta chains were all obtained from the same sample, sequenced in a study of CD8 T cells in ankylosing spondylitis (dated by TCRdb to about 2017). The method behind the library was 5' RACE. TCRdb shows the sequencer as Illumina HiSeq 2500. The public reads were run again by TCRdb, first through fastp at Q25 and then through MiXCR, and only productive beta chains were kept. Identical CDR3 proteins give one entry, which carries the most common genes and DNA. The sample contains about 220,000 distinct CDR3 sequences, 25% to 30% of them found a single time. The ten largest clonotypes hold about 7% of the sample. Sequenced material: blood, either unsorted or a sorted T cell fraction (not recorded which). These receptors all stem from a male donor with ankylosing spondylitis or in good health (not recorded which).

At least ten counts were recorded for this clonotype. CDR3 nucleotides: TGTGCCAGCAGCTTAGACGGGAGGGAAGAGACCCAGTACTTC. Its protein is CASSLDGREETQYF. The rearrangement joins TRBV7-2 to TRBJ2-5; 8 nucleotides align to TRBD2. CDR1 SGHTA and CDR2 FQGNSA come from the germline V gene. Trimming at V came to 1 base and at J to 3 bases, leaving 1 base not matched to a gene. This CDR3 contains 14 residues.

This clonotype was counted many times. The chain joins TRBV2 to TRBJ2-1, with 9 bases lining up with TRBD2. The V segment lost 3 bases and the J segment 8 bases; nucleotides outside the gene matches: 8. This CDR3 contains 15 residues. Germline CDR1 and CDR2: SNHLY and FYNNEI. As DNA, the CDR3 is TGTGCCAGCAGTGATGATCGACTAGCGGTCGATGAGCAGTTCTTC. It yields the protein CASSDDRLAVDEQFF.

This clonotype was detected many times. The chain joins TRBV5-1 to TRBJ1-1; D is perhaps TRBD1 (5 bases). The CDR3 runs 14 residues. V dropped 0 bases and J dropped 5 bases, with 11 bases sitting between them. Germline V gives CDR1 SGHRS, CDR2 YFSETQ. CDR3 nucleotide sequence: TGCGCCAGCAGCTTGGAGGGGTTTGGGACTGAAGCTTTCTTT. It translates to CASSLEGFGTEAFF. Variable domain in full (rest from reference TRBV5-1 and TRBJ1-1): KAGVTQTPRYLIKTRGQQVTLSCSPISGHRSVSWYQQTPGQGLQFLFEYFSETQRNKGNFPGRFSGRQFSNSRSEMNVSTLELGDSALYLCASSLEGFGTEAFFGQGTRLTVV.

This clonotype was counted at least ten times. The chain combines TRBV20-1 with TRBJ2-5; TRBD1 is a possible D gene (5 bases). Germline V gene lookup returns CDR1 DFQATT and CDR2 SNEGSKA (reference sequence). The CDR3 covers 13 residues. Deletions cut 6 bases from V and 2 bases from J, with 13 bases between. The CDR3 nucleotides read TGCAGTGCCGCCCCAGGGATACAAGAGACCCAGTACTTC. Protein sequence: CSAAPGIQETQYF.

This rearrangement joins TRBV20-1 to TRBJ2-6; D is uncertain. Germline V gives CDR1 DFQATT, CDR2 SNEGSKA (reference sequence). V gave up 3 bases and J gave up 1 base, with 7 bases separating them. The CDR3 sequence is 14 residues long. CDR3 DNA: TGCAGTGCTAGTCCCACTTCTGGGGCCAACGTCCTGACTTTC. It specifies CSASPTSGANVLTF.

This clonotype was detected many times. This chain uses TRBV6-6 with TRBJ2-5, with 10 nucleotides matching TRBD1. This CDR3 spans 12 amino acids. The J segment lost 11 bases and the V segment lost 5 bases, leaving 5 bases of the junction unmatched. Germline loops: CDR1 MNHNY, CDR2 SVGAGI (reference sequence). The CDR3: CASSQDRGTQYF. CDR3 coding DNA: TGTGCCAGCAGTCAGGACAGGGGGACGCAGTACTTC.

The chain recombines TRBV20-1 with TRBJ2-5; no clear D. This CDR3 has 12 amino acids. Trimming removed 3 bases from V and 2 bases from J, with 7 bases in between. Germline loops: CDR1 DFQATT, CDR2 SNEGSKA (reference sequence). This CDR3 reads CSASSPQETQYF. In DNA, the CDR3 is TGCAGTGCTAGTTCGCCGCAAGAGACCCAGTACTTC.

This clonotype has just a few counts. The genes are TRBV4-2 and TRBJ1-1; TRBD1 is a possible D gene (5 bases). V dropped 6 bases and J dropped 3 bases, with 14 bases sitting between them. The CDR3 contains 14 residues. Germline V gene lookup returns CDR1 LGHNA and CDR2 YNFKEQ. The CDR3 coding sequence is TGTGCCAGCAGAGCCTTTGGGGGTGACACTGAAGCTTTCTTT. This sequence encodes CASRAFGGDTEAFF.

This clonotype was observed at least ten times. This chain joins TRBV20-1 and TRBJ1-4, with D perhaps TRBD1 (6 bases). Trimming removed 2 bases at V and 5 bases at J, with 9 bases between. This CDR3 comprises 13 residues. Per the germline V gene, CDR1 is DFQATT and CDR2 is SNEGSKA (reference sequence). The DNA of the CDR3 is TGCAGTGCTAGAAGGACAGCAAATGAAAAACTGTTTTTT. It specifies CSARRTANEKLFF.

This chain joins TRBV20-1 and TRBJ2-5, with D perhaps matching TRBD1 (5 bases). The CDR3 is 15 amino acids. Germline lookup yields CDR1 DFQATT and CDR2 SNEGSKA (reference sequence). V shed 2 bases and J shed 3 bases, with 16 bases lying between them. This CDR3 reads CSARNPRDYEETQYF. The CDR3 DNA is TGCAGTGCTAGAAACCCCAGGGATTACGAAGAGACCCAGTACTTC.